This is a list of T cell receptor beta chains from one sample in a study of beta chain features in type 1 diabetes. Clones were sequenced by immunoSEQ multiplex PCR, and TCRdb holds only the in-frame ones, with some missing. The data contain almost 250,000 clones, roughly an eighth of them singletons. The sequenced sample was naive CD4+ T cells from blood. The receptors were sampled from a middle-aged woman in good health. The CDR3 runs from the conserved cysteine through the conserved F or W. Fields, in order: D gene, clone size, V gene, J gene, CDR3 length, CDR3 DNA, CDR3 protein. The D gene is left open where the match is weak. Size tells how often a clone was seen (once, few, many) or the class of an expanded clone, and some rows leave it out.

>.|.|TRBV10-3|TRBJ1-5|13
TGTGCCACTGCCGGCGGCTCCATTCAGCCCCAGCATTTT
CATAGGSIQPQHF
>TRBD1|.|TRBV29-1|TRBJ1-2|16
TGCAGCGTTGAACCCTCCCCTGGACAGGGGGAGTATGGCTACACCTTC
CSVEPSPGQGEYGYTF
>TRBD1|.|TRBV7-2|TRBJ1-4|15
TGTGCCAGCAGCATGCCGGGACAGGGACGAGAAAAACTGTTTTTT
CASSMPGQGREKLFF
>.|.|TRBV19|TRBJ2-6|13
TGTGCCCCCCCGGGGGCTGGGGCCAACGTCCTGACTTTC
CAPPGAGANVLTF
>.|.|TRBV5-1|TRBJ2-3|14
TGCGCCAGCAGCAACGAGGGCCGCACAGATACGCAGTATTTT
CASSNEGRTDTQYF
>TRBD1|.|TRBV6-5|TRBJ1-5|15
TGTGCCAGCAGCCTACAGGGGGCCAGGGGTCAGCCCCAGCATTTT
CASSLQGARGQPQHF
>.|.|TRBV6-4|TRBJ2-7|15
TGTGCCAGCAGTTTGGAGGCTGGGGTAAACTACGAGCAGTACTTC
CASSLEAGVNYEQYF
>TRBD2|.|TRBV7-2|TRBJ2-5|17
TGTGCCAGCAGTTCAATCCGTCGACTAGCGGGGGAAGAGACCCAGTACTTC
CASSSIRRLAGEETQYF
>TRBD2|.|TRBV10-1|TRBJ2-1|13
TGCGCCAGCAGTGAGTATAGGGGACTAGGGCAGTTCTTC
CASSEYRGLGQFF
>.|.|TRBV9|TRBJ2-1|15
TGTGCCAGCAGCGTAAGGTCTAGCCTAAACAATGAGCAGTTCTTC
CASSVRSSLNNEQFF
>.|few|TRBV18|TRBJ1-1|13
TGTGCCTCGGCGGAGGGAGAGAACACTGAAGCTTTCTTT
CASAEGENTEAFF
>TRBD1|few|TRBV29-1|TRBJ2-7|13
TGCAGCGTTGATATGACAGGGGTGAACGAGCAGTACTTC
CSVDMTGVNEQYF
>.|.|TRBV6-4|TRBJ2-3|14
TGTGCCAGCAGTACACAGGGCTTGGGGGATACGCAGTATTTT
CASSTQGLGDTQYF
>TRBD1|.|TRBV7-2|TRBJ2-7|15
TGTGCCAGCAGCCCCGGGACAGGGGGGCCGAACGAGCAGTACTTC
CASSPGTGGPNEQYF
>.|.|TRBV25-1|TRBJ1-1|14
TGTGCCAGCACCCCCGGGATACGGAACACTGAAGCTTTCTTT
CASTPGIRNTEAFF
>TRBD1|few|TRBV5-5|TRBJ2-4|14
TGTGCCAGCAGCCCCAGGACAGGGGACCACATTCAGTACTTC
CASSPRTGDHIQYF
>TRBD1|.|TRBV7-2|TRBJ1-5|16
TGTGCCAGCAAAGGGACAGGGGGCAATAGCAATCAGCCCCAGCATTTT
CASKGTGGNSNQPQHF
>.|few|TRBV28|TRBJ2-5|11
TGTGCCAGCAGGCGCCAAGAGACCCAGTACTTC
CASRRQETQYF
>TRBD1|few|TRBV7-8|TRBJ2-1|16
TGTGCCAGCAGCGCCTCCCCGGGACAGGGGGTCAATGAGCAGTTCTTC
CASSASPGQGVNEQFF
>.|few|TRBV5-1|TRBJ2-5|18
TGCGCCAGCAGCCACCCGTCCGGGACACTCTCGATTAGTGGGACCCAGTACTTC
CASSHPSGTLSISGTQYF